These 30 T cell receptor beta chains were all obtained from the same sample, sequenced in a study of blood T cell repertoires in COVID-19. Repertoires were generated with immunoSEQ multiplex PCR, while TCRdb's copy carries only in-frame clones and drops some. The top ten clones hold 1.2% of a sample with 300,000 to 450,000 clones, more than 75% of them seen once. The sequenced sample consisted of PBMCs or T cells enriched from blood (not recorded which). The receptors here all came from a woman aged 18-29 years who had recovered from COVID-19.

The chain recombines TRBV2 with TRBJ2-5; 13 bases fit TRBD2. The germline gives CDR1 SNHLY, CDR2 FYNNEI. With 7 bases clipped from V and 4 bases from J, the junction kept 3 bases outside the gene matches. The CDR3 is 14 amino acids. The CDR3 coding sequence is TGTGCCAGCACCGGACTAGCGGGGGTAGAGACCCAGTACTTC. It codes for CASTGLAGVETQYF.

The chain links TRBV18 to TRBJ2-7; D is perhaps TRBD2 (7 bases). This CDR3 contains 16 residues. In germline, CDR1 is KGHSH, CDR2 LQKENI. The V end lost 8 bases, the J end lost 3 bases, and 23 bases lay between the germline ends. CDR3 nucleotide sequence: TGTGCCAGCGCCCCTACTCCCGGCGGGGGCTACTACGAGCAGTACTTC. Residues: CASAPTPGGGYYEQYF.

This clone was found once. The chain links TRBV4-1 to TRBJ2-7; weak D call: TRBD2 (6 bases). In germline, CDR1 is MGHRA, CDR2 YSYEKL. Trimming took off 1 base at V and 0 bases at J, with 7 bases between the two ends. The CDR3 length is 14 residues. CDR3 DNA sequence: TGCGCCAGCAGCCAAGCGGGGGACTCCTACGAGCAGTACTTC. It specifies CASSQAGDSYEQYF.

CDR3 DNA sequence: TGTGCCTGGAGTTTTGGCGGAGATGGCTACACCTTC. This encodes CAWSFGGDGYTF. The chain couples TRBV30 to TRBJ1-2, with unresolved D. Germline loops: CDR1 GTSNPN, CDR2 SVGIG (reference sequence). The CDR3 length is 12 residues. V was shortened by 2 bases and J by 6 bases, with 10 bases between the two germline ends.

This clone was seen only once. This sequence joins TRBV10-3 and TRBJ1-5; D is unresolved. The germline V gene encodes CDR1 ENHRY and CDR2 SYGVKD. V lost 0 bases and J 4 bases, leaving 7 bases between the germline ends. The CDR3 length is 14 residues. The CDR3 protein is CAISESPGNQPQHF. Here the CDR3 DNA reads TGTGCCATCAGTGAGTCTCCGGGGAATCAGCCCCAGCATTTT.

The rearrangement links TRBV7-2 to TRBJ2-3; 8 positions agree with TRBD2. Germline CDR1 is SGHTA and CDR2 is FQGNSA. The CDR3 sequence is 15 residues long. The ends lost 6 bases at V and 2 bases at J; junction bases unmatched: 7. The CDR3 is CASSKVLADTDTQYF. The DNA of the CDR3 is TGTGCCAGCAGTAAGGTACTAGCGGACACAGATACGCAGTATTTT.

The table lists this clone with a count of one. The chain couples TRBV19 to TRBJ1-1; 11 nucleotides agree with TRBD1. This CDR3 has 15 residues. Per germline, CDR1 LNHDA and CDR2 SQIVND (reference sequence). The V segment lost 5 bases and the J segment 4 bases; nucleotides outside the gene matches: 6. This chain's CDR3 is CASSPMGQGGTEAFF. DNA for the CDR3: TGTGCCAGTAGTCCCATGGGACAGGGGGGCACTGAAGCTTTCTTT. The full variable domain, rest sourced from reference TRBV19 and TRBJ1-1, is DGGITQSPKYLFRKEGQNVTLSCEQNLNHDAMYWYRQDPGQGLRLIYYSQIVNDFQKGDIAEGYSVSREKKESFPLTVTSAQKNPTAFYLCASSPMGQGGTEAFFGQGTRLTVV.

CDR3 coding DNA: TGTGCCAGCAGCTCTGACACAGGGGGCCCCCGGGAGACCCAGTACTTC. This sequence encodes CASSSDTGGPRETQYF. The V and J genes are TRBV5-6 and TRBJ2-5; 9 bases align to TRBD1. Germline CDR1 and CDR2: SGHDT and YYEEEE. Losses at the gene ends were 3 bases for V and 5 bases for J; bases not matched to a gene: 11. CDR3 size: 16 residues.

The chain uses TRBV4-2 and TRBJ2-1, with D tentatively TRBD2 (5 bases). Germline values: CDR1 LGHNA, CDR2 YNFKEQ. The V end was cut by 4 bases, the J end by 4 bases, with 17 bases between. The CDR3 sequence is 16 residues long. DNA for the CDR3: TGTGCCAGCAGCCCGCCAGGCTCGGGAAGGTACAATGAGCAGTTCTTC. This sequence encodes CASSPPGSGRYNEQFF.

Here the CDR3 DNA reads TGTGCCCGAAGCAAAATCGCCGAGCAGTACTTC. Its protein is CARSKIAEQYF. The genes are TRBV2 and TRBJ2-7; D gene uncertain. Trimming took off 11 bases at V and 6 bases at J, with 14 bases between the two ends. There are 11 residues in the CDR3. CDR1 SNHLY and CDR2 FYNNEI come from the germline V gene.

This clone was observed a few times. The chain combines TRBV4-1 with TRBJ1-2; 8 bases are a match to TRBD1. This CDR3 region has 15 residues. Germline assignment: CDR1 MGHRA and CDR2 YSYEKL. The V gene end was trimmed by 0 bases and the J gene end by 4 bases; junction bases not matched to a gene: 4. CDR3 in amino acids: CASSQEGQVGYGYTF. The CDR3 nucleotides are TGCGCCAGCAGCCAAGAGGGACAGGTCGGCTATGGCTACACCTTC.

Worth noting for this clone: The same CDR3 can be traced to other DNA sequences in this sample. V is TRBV10-3 and J is TRBJ1-2; D gene ambiguous. Between the trimmed V and J ends, which lost 4 bases and 2 bases, there was a span of 8 bases. This CDR3 has 13 residues. The germline gives CDR1 ENHRY, CDR2 SYGVKD. CDR3 sequence: CAISGRGNYGYTF. CDR3 coding DNA: TGTGCCATCAGTGGCCGGGGAAACTATGGCTACACCTTC.

This clone has just a few counts. The J gene is TRBJ1-5, the V gene TRBV27; possible D gene TRBD1, 5 bases. CDR1 and CDR2 from the germline V gene are MNHEY and SMNVEV (reference sequence). Trimming took 7 bases from V and 2 from J, leaving 15 bases between them. This CDR3 comprises 15 residues. The DNA for the CDR3 is TGTGCCAGCAAGTCGGGACCGGGGGGCAATCAGCCCCAGCATTTT. Its protein product is CASKSGPGGNQPQHF.

The chain is built from TRBV10-3 and TRBJ1-1; 8 nucleotides line up with TRBD1. The CDR3 extends over 15 amino acids. After removal of 3 bases from V and 1 base from J, the junction contained 4 bases not matched to a gene. Germline V gene lookup returns CDR1 ENHRY and CDR2 SYGVKD. Here the CDR3 DNA reads TGTGCCATCAGTGATATGGGACAGGCGAACACTGAAGCTTTCTTT. This codes for CAISDMGQANTEAFF.

This chain links TRBV7-2 with TRBJ2-7; no clear D gene. The CDR3 is made up of 13 amino acids. Germline lookup yields CDR1 SGHTA and CDR2 FQGNSA. Between the trimmed V and J ends, which lost 1 base and 4 bases, there was a span of 8 bases. The DNA for the CDR3 is TGTGCCAGCAGCTTAGTTGAACTATACGAGCAGTACTTC. As protein: CASSLVELYEQYF. The entire variable domain, with the rest obtained from reference TRBV7-2 and TRBJ2-7, is as follows: GAGVSQSPSNKVTEKGKDVELRCDPISGHTALYWYRQSLGQGLEFLIYFQGNSAPDKSGLPSDRFSAERTGGSVSTLTIQRTQQEDSAVYLCASSLVELYEQYFGPGTRLTVT.

The chain has TRBV6-2 or TRBV6-3 and TRBJ1-6, with D possibly matching TRBD1 (6 bases). The germline V gene has CDR1 MNHEY and CDR2 SVGEGT. The CDR3 runs to 17 residues. Trimming removed 4 bases from V and 9 bases from J, with 22 bases in between. This CDR3 is CASSLRLAGGEPSPLHF. Here the CDR3 DNA reads TGTGCCAGCAGTTTACGGCTAGCGGGGGGCGAACCTTCACCCCTCCACTTT.

The chain carries TRBV28 and TRBJ1-2, with a tentative D call TRBD1 (6 bases). This CDR3 region has 16 residues. Trimming cost V 7 bases and J 4 bases, with 22 bases left between them. Germline CDR1 MDHEN, CDR2 SYDVKM. The CDR3 region is CASTITSTGLLYGYTF. The CDR3 DNA reads TGTGCCAGCACCATTACAAGCACAGGGCTCCTCTATGGCTACACCTTC.

The genes are TRBV5-4 and TRBJ2-1; D is perhaps TRBD1 (5 bases). Trimming cost V 4 bases and J 1 base, with 9 bases left between them. Per the germline V gene, CDR1 is SGHNT and CDR2 is YYREEE (reference sequence). The CDR3 runs to 14 residues. The CDR3 sequence: CASSPRTSYNEQFF. The CDR3 DNA is TGTGCCAGCAGCCCTCGGACATCCTACAATGAGCAGTTCTTC. The variable domain in full, completed from reference TRBV5-4 and TRBJ2-1, reads ETGVTQSPTHLIKTRGQQVTLRCSSQSGHNTVSWYQQALGQGPQFIFQYYREEENGRGNFPPRFSGLQFPNYSSELNVNALELDDSALYLCASSPRTSYNEQFFGPGTRLTVL.

The rearrangement uses TRBV12-5 and TRBJ1-5; perhaps TRBD1 as D (6 bases). Germline V gene lookup returns CDR1 LGHNT and CDR2 FRNRAP. Trimming stripped 0 bases from V and 3 bases from J, with 15 bases between. This CDR3 region has 17 residues. Here the CDR3 reads CASGLVVVGAYNQPQHF. The DNA of the CDR3 is TGTGCTAGTGGTTTGGTAGTAGTGGGGGCTTACAATCAGCCCCAGCATTTT.

The rearrangement links TRBV30 to TRBJ1-4; D possibly corresponds to TRBD1 (5 bases). V was shortened by 5 bases and J by 12 bases, with 22 bases between the two germline ends. This CDR3 is built from 14 residues. Germline lookup yields CDR1 GTSNPN and CDR2 SVGIG (reference sequence). In DNA, the CDR3 is TGTGCCTGGCGCACTAAGGGGTCATCGGTCCAACTGTTTTTT. This gives the protein CAWRTKGSSVQLFF.

As concerns this clone: The sample carries other DNA sequences with the same CDR3. The chain couples TRBV15 to TRBJ2-1, with 10 positions matching TRBD1. The CDR3 covers 14 residues. CDR1 is LNHNV and CDR2 is YYDKDF in the germline V gene (reference sequence). V dropped 5 bases and J dropped 4; count of bases not matched to a gene: 2. The CDR3 spells CATSRDRGYNEQFF. In DNA form, the CDR3 reads TGTGCCACCAGCCGGGACAGGGGTTACAATGAGCAGTTCTTC.

This clone occurred a few times. The V and J genes are TRBV18 and TRBJ2-5; D not certain. The CDR3 extends over 14 amino acids. V lost 3 bases and J 3 bases, leaving 11 bases between the germline ends. Germline V gene data show CDR1 as KGHSH and CDR2 as LQKENI. The CDR3 here is CASSPLKQEETQYF. CDR3 coding DNA: TGTGCCAGCTCACCTCTTAAGCAGGAAGAGACCCAGTACTTC.

V is TRBV4-1 and J is TRBJ1-5; 8 nucleotides match TRBD1. After removal of 4 bases from V and 2 bases from J, the junction contained 4 bases not matched to a gene. This CDR3 contains 15 residues. The germline V gene encodes CDR1 MGHRA and CDR2 YSYEKL. For the CDR3, the DNA is TGCGCCAGCAGCCTGGGGACAGGAGGCAATCAGCCCCAGCATTTT. The encoded protein is CASSLGTGGNQPQHF.

The chain couples TRBV21-1 to TRBJ2-7; TRBD2 reflects the table's D call only, with no check against the DNA. TRBV21-1 is designated a pseudogene. The CDR3 sequence is 14 residues long. The CDR3 loop is CAPREELPHYEQYF. CDR3 nucleotide sequence: TGTGCCCCCAGGGAGGAGCTACCCCACTACGAGCAGTACTTC.

The chain employs TRBV5-6 and TRBJ1-4; TRBD1 might be the D (5 bases). Trimming removed 1 base from V and 7 bases from J, with 11 bases in between. The CDR3 extends over 14 amino acids. Per germline, CDR1 SGHDT and CDR2 YYEEEE. CDR3 bases: TGTGCCAGCAGCTTGTTGCAGGGTGGTGAAAAACTGTTTTTT. Its protein product is CASSLLQGGEKLFF.

This clone has more than one count but fewer than ten. The chain recombines TRBV6-5 with TRBJ2-7; D not certain. The CDR3 spans 12 residues. The V gene lost 7 bases and the J gene lost 0 bases, with 7 bases spanning the gap. CDR1 and CDR2 from the germline V gene are MNHEY and SVGAGI. The CDR3 DNA sequence: TGTGCCAGCACTCCCTCCTCCTACGAGCAGTACTTC. This encodes CASTPSSYEQYF.

The rearrangement links TRBV27 to TRBJ1-1, with D tentatively TRBD1 (5 bases). V was clipped by 4 bases and J by 1 base, with 16 bases between them. The CDR3 has 16 residues. CDR1 is MNHEY and CDR2 is SMNVEV in the germline V gene (reference sequence). The CDR3 here is CASSSEYRRGNTEAFF. CDR3 in DNA: TGTGCCAGCAGTTCGGAGTATAGAAGGGGGAACACTGAAGCTTTCTTT.

This chain's CDR3 is CASSRFPIGGYYGYTF. DNA for the CDR3: TGCGCCAGCAGCCGATTCCCCATAGGAGGTTACTATGGCTACACCTTC. V gene TRBV4-3 combines with J gene TRBJ1-2; no reliable D call. The CDR3 is 16 amino acids. Germline V gene sequence: CDR1 LGHNA, CDR2 YSLEER. Deletions cut 4 bases from V and 3 bases from J, with 18 bases between.

V gene TRBV5-6 combines with J gene TRBJ1-1, with 7 bases that match TRBD1. Germline assignment: CDR1 SGHDT and CDR2 YYEEEE. The CDR3 is 13 residues long. V lost 4 bases to trimming and J lost 7 bases; unmatched junction nucleotides: 7. The CDR3 sequence is CASSRTGTDEAFF. In DNA form, the CDR3 reads TGTGCCAGCAGCCGGACAGGTACGGATGAAGCTTTCTTT.

This clone came up once. The rearrangement uses TRBV6-5 and TRBJ2-2; D is unclear. The CDR3 length is 12 residues. The V end was cut by 5 bases, the J end by 6 bases, with 7 bases between. Germline lookup yields CDR1 MNHEY and CDR2 SVGAGI. CDR3 amino acids: CASSRPPGELFF. CDR3 coding DNA: TGTGCCAGCAGTCGTCCCCCCGGGGAGCTGTTTTTT.